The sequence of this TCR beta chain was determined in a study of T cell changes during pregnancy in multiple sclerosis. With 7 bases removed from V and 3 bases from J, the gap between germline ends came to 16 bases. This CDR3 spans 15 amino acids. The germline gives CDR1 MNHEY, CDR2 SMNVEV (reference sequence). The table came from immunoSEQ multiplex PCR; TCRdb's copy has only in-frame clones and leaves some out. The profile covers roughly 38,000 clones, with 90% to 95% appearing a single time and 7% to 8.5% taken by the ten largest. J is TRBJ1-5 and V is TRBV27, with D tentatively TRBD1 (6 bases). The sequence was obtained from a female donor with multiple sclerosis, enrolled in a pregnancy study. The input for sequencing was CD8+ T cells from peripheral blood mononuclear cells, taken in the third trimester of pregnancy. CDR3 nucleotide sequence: TGTGCCAGCAAGCCCCGACAGGCCTACAATCAGCCCCAGCATTTT. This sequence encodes CASKPRQAYNQPQHF.